The 5 T cell receptor beta chains below were found in one sample sequenced in a study of blood T cell repertoires in COVID-19. Using immunoSEQ multiplex PCR, the repertoire was profiled, and TCRdb retains in-frame clones only, with some absent. The sample carries about 180,000 clones, about 86% recorded once. What was sequenced was peripheral blood. These receptor sequences come from a man aged 65 to 79 with active or convalescent COVID-19.

The chain combines TRBV10-3 with TRBJ1-1; unclear D gene. There are 13 residues in the CDR3. V was pared by 10 bases and J by 1 base, with 13 bases between. Germline V gene sequence: CDR1 ENHRY, CDR2 SYGVKD. The CDR3 here is CATGQQTNTEAFF. CDR3 in DNA: TGTGCCACCGGCCAACAGACGAACACTGAAGCTTTCTTT.

This clone was recorded only once. This chain joins TRBV7-3 and TRBJ2-7; possible D gene TRBD1, 5 bases. CDR3 length: 14 residues. V dropped 5 bases and J dropped 7 bases, with 18 bases sitting between them. Germline CDR1 is SGHTA and CDR2 is FQGTGA. The CDR3 reads CASSKETGFREQYF. The CDR3 region has the DNA TGTGCCAGCAGCAAAGAAACAGGTTTCCGGGAGCAGTACTTC.

J is TRBJ1-1 and V is TRBV4-3; D call uncertain. This CDR3 region has 15 residues. Per the germline V gene, CDR1 is LGHNA and CDR2 is YSLEER. The V gene lost 0 bases and the J gene lost 1 base, with 9 bases spanning the gap. The CDR3 bases are TGCGCCAGCAGCCAAGATCATAGGAGGAACACTGAAGCTTTCTTT. Amino acid sequence: CASSQDHRRNTEAFF.

The chain combines TRBV4-1 with TRBJ2-7; TRBD2 matches 15 bases. Losses at the gene ends were 3 bases for V and 3 bases for J; bases not matched to a gene: 0. The germline gives CDR1 MGHRA, CDR2 YSYEKL. CDR3 length: 15 amino acids. For the CDR3, the DNA is TGCGCCAGCAGCCAGGGACTAGCGGGAGGCTACGAGCAGTACTTC. It encodes CASSQGLAGGYEQYF.

This rearrangement joins TRBV10-2 to TRBJ1-5; 7 bases line up with TRBD1. This CDR3 region has 15 residues. The ends lost 7 bases at V and 0 bases at J; junction bases unmatched: 6. Per germline, CDR1 WSHSY and CDR2 SAAADI. The CDR3 is CASTLGQYSNQPQHF. The CDR3 bases are TGCGCCAGCACATTGGGACAGTATAGCAATCAGCCCCAGCATTTT.